Here is one T cell receptor (beta chain) with its context. CDR1 is SGHRS and CDR2 is YFSETQ in the germline V gene. The trim removed 2 bases at V and 5 bases at J, leaving 12 bases unmatched. The CDR3 extends over 16 amino acids. TCRdb's copy holds only in-frame clones and misses some; the assay was immunoSEQ multiplex PCR. This repertoire shows over 150,000 clones, roughly 86% found once; its top ten account for 3.5% to 4.5%. These data are taken from a study of cytomegalovirus exposure and HLA in healthy donors. Specimen: PBMCs. This receptor was identified in a man aged 18 to 29 in good health and CMV-seropositive. The chain carries TRBV5-1 and TRBJ2-5; 7 bases agree with TRBD2. This CDR3 reads CASSLGGSGVIETQYF. DNA for the CDR3: TGCGCCAGCAGCTTAGGTGGGAGCGGGGTCATTGAGACCCAGTACTTC.